The 14 T cell receptor beta chains reported below all come from one sample, sequenced in a study of shared clonotypes between healthy human individuals. Positively selected for CCR7, the CD45RO-negative cells used as naive CD8 cells excluded terminally differentiated effector memory CD45RA+ cells. TCRdb keeps only in-frame clones here, not all; method: immunoSEQ multiplex PCR. The sample contains about 2.1 million clones, approximately 92% of which appear only once. Sequenced sample: naive CD8+ T cells from PBMCs. Receptors originate from a man aged 18-30 years in good health. Some clones in this sample may be carry-over from other donors' samples.

The V call is TRBV6-6, the J call TRBJ2-7, with 7 nucleotides matching TRBD2. The CDR3 sequence is 14 residues long. V lost 7 bases and J lost 3; bases outside the gene matches: 9. Germline V lookup: CDR1 MNHNY, CDR2 SVGAGI (reference sequence). This CDR3 reads CASNGGEGNYEQYF. The CDR3 DNA sequence: TGTGCCAGCAATGGGGGGGAGGGTAACTACGAGCAGTACTTC.

The chain uses TRBV9 and TRBJ2-2; TRBD2 aligns across 13 bases. This CDR3 region has 17 residues. Germline values: CDR1 SGDLS, CDR2 YYNGEE. V trimming: 1 base; J trimming: 4 bases; junction bases outside the gene matches: 4. The CDR3 loop is CASSVRLAGGLTGELFF. CDR3 in DNA: TGTGCCAGCAGCGTAAGACTAGCGGGAGGTCTCACCGGGGAGCTGTTTTTT.

The chain carries TRBV30 and TRBJ1-3, with a tentative D call TRBD1 (5 bases). Germline assignment: CDR1 GTSNPN and CDR2 SVGIG (reference sequence). V was shortened by 6 bases and J by 0 bases, with 15 bases between the two germline ends. This CDR3 comprises 15 residues. CDR3 region: CACGGAPYSGNTIYF. CDR3 sequence (DNA): TGTGCCTGCGGAGGGGCCCCCTACTCTGGAAACACCATATATTTT. The entire variable domain, with the rest obtained from reference TRBV30 and TRBJ1-3, is as follows: SQTIHQWPATLVQPVGSPLSLECTVEGTSNPNLYWYRQAAGRGLQLLFYSVGIGQISSEVPQNLSASRPQDRQFILSSKKLLLSDSGFYLCACGGAPYSGNTIYFGEGSWLTVV.

The chain combines TRBV5-8 with TRBJ1-2, with D maybe TRBD1 (5 bases). The V gene's germline CDR1 is SGHTS and CDR2 YDEGEE. The CDR3 is 13 amino acids. Trimming removed 2 bases from V and 7 bases from J, with 12 bases in between. In DNA, the CDR3 is TGTGCCAGCAGCTTTGCAGGGAACCCTGGCTACACCTTC. Protein sequence: CASSFAGNPGYTF.

The rearrangement links TRBV7-3 to TRBJ1-5; D gene unclear. V lost 3 bases to trimming and J lost 0 bases, with 12 bases between them. There are 16 residues in the CDR3. Looked up from germline, CDR1 is SGHTA and CDR2 is FQGTGA. For the CDR3, the DNA is TGTGCCAGCAGCTTTTGGGTAAAACATAGCAATCAGCCCCAGCATTTT. This encodes CASSFWVKHSNQPQHF.

The chain carries TRBV9 and TRBJ2-2; 7 bases align to TRBD1. The V and J ends lost 3 bases and 5 bases, in that order; junction bases with no gene match: 10. Germline V gives CDR1 SGDLS, CDR2 YYNGEE. There are 16 residues in the CDR3. The CDR3 DNA is TGTGCCAGCAGCGGAACCGGGACAGTTTTTACCGGGGAGCTGTTTTTT. Residues: CASSGTGTVFTGELFF.

V usage is TRBV2 and J usage is TRBJ2-1, with D hard to call. The V and J ends lost 5 bases and 0 bases respectively, with 5 bases between them. Looked up from germline, CDR1 is SNHLY and CDR2 is FYNNEI. The CDR3 contains 13 residues. The CDR3 spells CASSLDSYNEQFF. The CDR3 DNA sequence: TGTGCCAGCAGTCTGGACTCCTACAATGAGCAGTTCTTC.

The V gene is TRBV10-2, the J gene TRBJ1-4; TRBD1 might be the D (5 bases). Germline CDR1 reads WSHSY; CDR2 reads SAAADI. V was cut by 6 bases and J by 6 bases, with 11 bases left in between. This CDR3 is built from 13 residues. CDR3 coding DNA: TGCGCCAGCAGGGGGGTTGTAGATGAAAAACTGTTTTTT. It yields the protein CASRGVVDEKLFF.

The chain carries TRBV10-3 and TRBJ1-5; TRBD1 might be the D (6 bases). V dropped 7 bases and J dropped 4 bases, with 11 bases sitting between them. This CDR3 region has 13 residues. The germline CDR1 and CDR2 sequences are ENHRY and SYGVKD. This CDR3 reads CAIKGDVNQPQHF. For the CDR3, the DNA is TGTGCCATCAAGGGGGACGTTAATCAGCCCCAGCATTTT.

This clone was seen once. This chain connects TRBV28 to TRBJ2-6; D is uncertain. This CDR3 has 20 amino acids. CDR1 is MDHEN and CDR2 is SYDVKM in the germline V gene. Trimming cost V 1 base and J 0 bases, with 19 bases left between them. The CDR3 coding sequence is TGTGCCAGCAGTTTATCTGATCGGGCTGTCAGGCCCTCTGGGGCCAACGTCCTGACTTTC. Translation: CASSLSDRAVRPSGANVLTF.

On this clone itself: Other DNA sequences from this sample encode an identical CDR3 as well. The J gene is TRBJ2-7, the V gene TRBV27; D possibly uses TRBD1 or TRBD2 (5 bases each). The CDR3 covers 13 residues. Looked up from germline, CDR1 is MNHEY and CDR2 is SMNVEV (reference sequence). V lost 2 bases and J lost 2, with 7 bases in between. The CDR3 here is CASSLRGAYEQYF. CDR3 in DNA: TGTGCCAGCAGTTTACGGGGCGCCTACGAGCAGTACTTC.

Concerning this clone itself: Germline and junction disagree at one end, which may indicate a read error. The chain joins TRBV11-2 to TRBJ2-1; TRBD2 is a possible D gene (7 bases). The germline V gene encodes CDR1 SGHAT and CDR2 FQNNGV. The CDR3 spans 12 residues. The CDR3 region is CASRLGGDEQFF. The CDR3 DNA reads as TGTGCCAGCAGGTTAGGGGGGGATGAGCAGTTCTTC.

The chain recombines TRBV7-2 with TRBJ1-5, with a weak D call TRBD1 (5 bases). Germline CDR1 and CDR2: SGHTA and FQGNSA. The CDR3 covers 15 residues. V lost 5 bases and J lost 0, with 11 bases in between. CDR3 sequence reads: CASSPRQFSNQPQHF. As DNA, the CDR3 is TGTGCCAGCAGCCCTAGACAGTTTAGCAATCAGCCCCAGCATTTT.

This chain joins TRBV9 and TRBJ2-1; 8 nucleotides match TRBD2. V lost 3 bases, J lost 3 bases, and 11 bases stayed unmatched. The length of the CDR3 is 17 residues. Germline assignment: CDR1 SGDLS and CDR2 YYNGEE. CDR3 nucleotides: TGTGCCAGCAGCGCCCCGTCGGGAGGGAGCCACTACAATGAGCAGTTCTTC. Translating it yields CASSAPSGGSHYNEQFF.